These 14 T cell receptor beta chains came from one sample sequenced in a study of cytotoxic CD8 clonotypes in ibrutinib-treated CLL. The table came from immunoSEQ multiplex PCR; TCRdb's copy has only in-frame clones and leaves some out. The sample holds roughly 220,000 clones, 79% seen once. Sequenced here: PBMCs, sampled after 12 months of ibrutinib treatment. The source is a human donor with chronic lymphocytic leukemia.

V gene TRBV7-6 combines with J gene TRBJ2-7; no reliable D call. V lost 1 base and J 6 bases, leaving 16 bases between the germline ends. The germline V gene encodes CDR1 SGHVS and CDR2 FNYEAQ. The CDR3 spans 15 residues. The CDR3 coding sequence is TGTGCCAGCAGCTTAGAGCCTAGTCCCTTTCTCGAGCAGTACTTC. It encodes CASSLEPSPFLEQYF.

This clone has just one count. The V and J genes are TRBV4-2 and TRBJ2-7; D is possibly TRBD1 (6 bases). The ends were cut back, 2 bases at V and 2 bases at J, with 10 bases in the middle. The CDR3 has 14 residues. The germline CDR1 and CDR2 sequences are LGHNA and YNFKEQ. In DNA, the CDR3 is TGTGCCAGCAGCCAAACAGGGAAAACCTACGAGCAGTACTTC. It is translated as CASSQTGKTYEQYF.

This clone has a handful of counts. V gene TRBV5-1 combines with J gene TRBJ2-7, with 8 bases fitting TRBD1. The junction had 5 bases not matched to a gene; V was cut back by 0 bases and J by 3 bases. Germline V lookup: CDR1 SGHRS, CDR2 YFSETQ. The CDR3 runs to 15 residues. CDR3 nucleotide sequence: TGCGCCAGCAGCTTGGGAGCAGGGGGCCTCTACGAGCAGTACTTC. Its protein product is CASSLGAGGLYEQYF.

V and J are TRBV27 and TRBJ2-7, with no clear D. The CDR3 is 13 amino acids. The V end lost 3 bases, the J end lost 0 bases, and 6 bases lay between the germline ends. Germline CDR1 and CDR2: MNHEY and SMNVEV (reference sequence). The CDR3 here is CASSLTSSYEQYF. CDR3 in DNA: TGTGCCAGCAGTTTGACCAGCTCCTACGAGCAGTACTTC.

V is TRBV7-8 and J is TRBJ2-3; no clear D gene. V was pared by 4 bases and J by 4 bases, with 0 bases between. CDR3 length: 10 residues. CDR1 and CDR2 (germline): SGHVS, FQNEAQ. In nucleotides, the CDR3 is TGTGCCAGCAGCTCAGATACGCAGTATTTT. This gives the protein CASSSDTQYF. Filled out from reference TRBV7-8 and TRBJ2-3, the complete variable domain reads GAGVSQSPRYKVAKRGQDVALRCDPISGHVSLFWYQQALGQGPEFLTYFQNEAQLDKSGLPSDRFFAERPEGSVSTLKIQRTQQEDSAVYLCASSSDTQYFGPGTRLTVL.

The chain is built from TRBV7-9 and TRBJ1-5, with TRBD1 matching 10 bases. Unmatched junction bases numbered 2, after V lost 1 base and J lost 2 bases. The CDR3 spans 16 residues. Per germline, CDR1 SEHNR and CDR2 FQNEAQ (reference sequence). This CDR3 is CASSLGGTGGNQPQHF. As DNA, the CDR3 is TGTGCCAGCAGCTTAGGCGGGACAGGGGGCAATCAGCCCCAGCATTTT.

The chain is built from TRBV2 and TRBJ2-5; D tentatively fits TRBD1 or TRBD2 (5 bases each). This CDR3 has 14 residues. Trimming took 6 bases from V and 2 from J, leaving 13 bases between them. Looked up from germline, CDR1 is SNHLY and CDR2 is FYNNEI. CDR3 residues: CASSLRDGQETQYF. In nucleotides, the CDR3 is TGTGCCAGCAGCTTAAGGGACGGACAAGAGACCCAGTACTTC.

This chain links TRBV10-1 with TRBJ2-3; possibly TRBD2 for D (6 bases). The CDR3 is made up of 14 amino acids. V was shortened by 4 bases and J by 4 bases, with 12 bases between the two germline ends. CDR1 and CDR2 from the germline V gene are WNHNN and SYGVQD (reference sequence). CDR3 sequence reads: CASSGGGMADTQYF. The CDR3 coding sequence is TGCGCCAGCAGTGGTGGCGGGATGGCAGATACGCAGTATTTT.

This chain links TRBV5-1 with TRBJ2-1, with D perhaps TRBD1 (6 bases). The V gene's germline CDR1 is SGHRS and CDR2 YFSETQ. This CDR3 region has 14 residues. The V end was cut by 6 bases, the J end by 8 bases, with 18 bases between. CDR3 amino acids: CASNEQGPGDEQFF. The CDR3 DNA sequence: TGCGCCAGCAACGAACAGGGACCTGGGGATGAGCAGTTCTTC.

The chain joins TRBV6-1 to TRBJ1-4; TRBD1 matches at 8 bases. The germline V gene has CDR1 MNHNS and CDR2 SASEGT. The CDR3 runs 14 residues. V was clipped by 3 bases and J by 7 bases; unmatched bases: 4. CDR3 in amino acids: CASSDGQGGEKLFF. The CDR3 coding sequence is TGTGCCAGCAGTGACGGACAGGGTGGTGAAAAACTGTTTTTT.

The genes are TRBV6-6 and TRBJ1-1; tentative D call: TRBD1 (5 bases). Per the germline V gene, CDR1 is MNHNY and CDR2 is SVGAGI (reference sequence). The V end lost 6 bases, the J end lost 0 bases, and 11 bases lay between the germline ends. CDR3 size: 14 residues. CDR3 DNA: TGTGCCAGCAGCCTGGGACGGCTGAACACTGAAGCTTTCTTT. It specifies CASSLGRLNTEAFF.

The chain joins TRBV5-8 to TRBJ2-1; the match to TRBD2 covers 12 bases. V lost 0 bases, J lost 12 bases, and 4 bases stayed unmatched. Germline V CDR1 and CDR2: SGHTS, YDEGEE. This CDR3 contains 14 residues. CDR3: CASSLGLAGVGQFF. Written as DNA, the CDR3 is TGTGCCAGCAGCTTGGGACTAGCGGGAGTGGGGCAGTTCTTC.

The V call is TRBV10-1, the J call TRBJ2-1; 7 bases match TRBD2. The germline V gene encodes CDR1 WNHNN and CDR2 SYGVQD (reference sequence). Germline trimming cut 6 bases from V and 5 bases from J; bases unmatched to any gene: 10. This CDR3 contains 15 residues. The CDR3 sequence is CASSPSGALDNEQFF. In nucleotides, the CDR3 is TGCGCCAGCAGCCCCAGCGGGGCTCTGGACAATGAGCAGTTCTTC.

As concerns this clone: The sample has other DNA sequences that encode this CDR3 too. CDR3 DNA sequence: TGTGCCAGCAGTGAAACAGGGCCGCCCAATGAAAAACTGTTTTTT. It specifies CASSETGPPNEKLFF. The rearrangement uses TRBV2 and TRBJ1-4, with D possibly TRBD1 on 6 matching bases. This CDR3 contains 15 residues. Germline values: CDR1 SNHLY, CDR2 FYNNEI. Trimming left V 2 bases short and J 5 bases short, with 12 bases between.